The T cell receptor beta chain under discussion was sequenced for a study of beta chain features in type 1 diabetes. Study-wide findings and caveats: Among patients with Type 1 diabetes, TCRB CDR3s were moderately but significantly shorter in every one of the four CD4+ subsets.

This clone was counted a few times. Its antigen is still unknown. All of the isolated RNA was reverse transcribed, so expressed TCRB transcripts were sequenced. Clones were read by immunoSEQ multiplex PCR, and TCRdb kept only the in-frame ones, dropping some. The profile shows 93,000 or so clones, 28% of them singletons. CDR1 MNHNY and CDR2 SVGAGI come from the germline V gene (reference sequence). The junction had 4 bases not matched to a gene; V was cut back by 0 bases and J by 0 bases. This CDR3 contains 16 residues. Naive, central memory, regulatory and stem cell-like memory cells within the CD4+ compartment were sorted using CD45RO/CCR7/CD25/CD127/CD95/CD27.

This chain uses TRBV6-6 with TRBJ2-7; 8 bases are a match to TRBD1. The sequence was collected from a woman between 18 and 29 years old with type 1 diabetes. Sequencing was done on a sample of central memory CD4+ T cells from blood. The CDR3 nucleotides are TGTGCCAGCAGTTACTCGAGACAGGGGATCTCCTACGAGCAGTACTTC. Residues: CASSYSRQGISYEQYF.